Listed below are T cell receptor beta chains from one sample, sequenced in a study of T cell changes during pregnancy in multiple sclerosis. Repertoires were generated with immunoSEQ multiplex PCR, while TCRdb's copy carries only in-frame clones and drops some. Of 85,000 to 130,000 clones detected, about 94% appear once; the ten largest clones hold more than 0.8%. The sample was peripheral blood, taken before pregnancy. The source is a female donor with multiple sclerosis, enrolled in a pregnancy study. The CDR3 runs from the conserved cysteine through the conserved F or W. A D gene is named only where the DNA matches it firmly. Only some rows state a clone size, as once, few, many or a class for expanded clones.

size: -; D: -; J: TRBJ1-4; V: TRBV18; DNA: TGTGCCAGCTCACGCAGCACAACAGGGATAGCAAAACTGTTTTTT; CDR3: CASSRSTTGIAKLFF
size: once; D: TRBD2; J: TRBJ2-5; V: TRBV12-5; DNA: TGTGCTAGTGGTTTGGTAGCGGGAGCGGTGACCCAGTACTTC; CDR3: CASGLVAGAVTQYF
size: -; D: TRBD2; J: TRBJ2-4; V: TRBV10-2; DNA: TGCGCCAGCAGTGGGGGAGGCGGGAGGGGGGACAAAAACATTCAGTACTTC; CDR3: CASSGGGGRGDKNIQYF
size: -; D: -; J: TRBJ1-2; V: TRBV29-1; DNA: TGCAGCGTTGTTCGGGGTGAACCCGGCTACACCTTC; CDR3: CSVVRGEPGYTF
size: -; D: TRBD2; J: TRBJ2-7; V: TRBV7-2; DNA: TGTGCCAGCAGCTTAGGGGGGACTAGCGGGGCCTACGAGCAGTACTTC; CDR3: CASSLGGTSGAYEQYF
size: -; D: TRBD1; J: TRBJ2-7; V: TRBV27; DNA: TGTGCCAGCCACGGACAGGGTAAGAACGAGCAGTACTTC; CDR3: CASHGQGKNEQYF
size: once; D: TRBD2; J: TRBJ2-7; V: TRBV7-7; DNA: TGTGCCAGCAGCTTAGACCCGGGAGGGCCGTGGGAGCAGTACTTC; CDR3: CASSLDPGGPWEQYF
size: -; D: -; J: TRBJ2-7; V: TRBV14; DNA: TGTGCCAGCAGCCAAGTTAGCGAGCAGTACTTC; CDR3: CASSQVSEQYF
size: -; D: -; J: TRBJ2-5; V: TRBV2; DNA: TGTGCCAGCAGCGAACAGGGTTCCCCAACGGAGACCCAGTACTTC; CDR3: CASSEQGSPTETQYF
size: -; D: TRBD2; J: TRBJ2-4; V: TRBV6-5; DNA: TGTGCCAGCAGTCACTCCGGGAGCGGGAGGAAAAACATTCAGTACTTC; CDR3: CASSHSGSGRKNIQYF
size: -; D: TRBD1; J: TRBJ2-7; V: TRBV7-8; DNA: TGTGCCAGCCCAGGCGGGACAGGGTGCTTC; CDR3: CASPGGTGCF
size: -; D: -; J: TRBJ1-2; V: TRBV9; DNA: TGTGCCAGCAGCGCCACCACAGGGTTTGTGGGCTATGGCTACACCTTC; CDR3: CASSATTGFVGYGYTF
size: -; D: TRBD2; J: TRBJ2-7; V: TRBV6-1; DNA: TGTGCCAGCAGGCCCCATCCTCTAGCGGACTACGAGCAGTACTTC; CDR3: CASRPHPLADYEQYF
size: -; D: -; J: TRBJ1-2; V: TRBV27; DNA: TGTGCCAGCAGTTTATCCCCGCTAAACTATGGCTACACCTTC; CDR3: CASSLSPLNYGYTF
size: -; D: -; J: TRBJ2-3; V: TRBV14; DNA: TGTGCCAGCAGCCAAGTCCGACAGACAGGCACAGATACGCAGTATTTT; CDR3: CASSQVRQTGTDTQYF
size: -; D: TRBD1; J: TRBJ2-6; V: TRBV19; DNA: TGTGCCAGTAGCGACAGGGTTACCTCGGTGGGCTCTGGGGCCAACGTCCTGACTTTC; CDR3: CASSDRVTSVGSGANVLTF
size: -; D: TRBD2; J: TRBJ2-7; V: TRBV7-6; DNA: TGTGCCAGCAGCTTAGGGGGACTAGCGGCGATGAAGCAGTACTTC; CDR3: CASSLGGLAAMKQYF
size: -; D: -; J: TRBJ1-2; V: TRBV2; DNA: TGTGCCAGCAGACGCGGGCGGGACGGTGACTATGGCTACACCTTC; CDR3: CASRRGRDGDYGYTF
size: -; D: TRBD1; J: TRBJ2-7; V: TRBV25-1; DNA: TGTGCCAGCACTTCACAGGGGTTTTACGAGCAGTACTTC; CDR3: CASTSQGFYEQYF
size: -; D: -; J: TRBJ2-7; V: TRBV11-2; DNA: TGTGCCAGCAGCTTAGCTCCGGAGGCCTACGAGCAGTACTTC; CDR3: CASSLAPEAYEQYF
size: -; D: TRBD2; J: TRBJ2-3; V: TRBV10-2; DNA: TGCGCCAGCAGTGAAGGGGCTAGCGGGGCCACAGATACGCAGTATTTT; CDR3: CASSEGASGATDTQYF
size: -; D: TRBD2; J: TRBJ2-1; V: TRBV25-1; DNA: TGTGCCAGCAGTATAGGCGGGAGTTACAATGAGCAGTTCTTC; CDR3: CASSIGGSYNEQFF
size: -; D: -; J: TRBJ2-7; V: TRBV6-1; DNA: TGTGCCAGCAGTGAACGCCGGGGTTACGAGCAGTACTTC; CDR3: CASSERRGYEQYF
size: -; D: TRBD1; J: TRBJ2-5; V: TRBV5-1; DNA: TGCGCCAGCAGCTCCACCGACAGGGGGCCAAGAGAGACCCAGTACTTC; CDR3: CASSSTDRGPRETQYF
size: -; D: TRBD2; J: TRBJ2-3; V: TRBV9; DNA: TGTGCCAGCGGGTCTAGCGGGAGTCGCACAGATACGCAGTATTTT; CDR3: CASGSSGSRTDTQYF
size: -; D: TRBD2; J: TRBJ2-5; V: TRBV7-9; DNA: TGTGCCAGCAGCCTCCCGAAGCGGACGGGAGGAGAGACCCAGTACTTC; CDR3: CASSLPKRTGGETQYF
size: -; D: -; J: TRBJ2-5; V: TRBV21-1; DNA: TGTGCCAGCACTCCGAGGCCCTTACAGGGGTTAAGGGAGACCCAGTACTTC; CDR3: CASTPRPLQGLRETQYF
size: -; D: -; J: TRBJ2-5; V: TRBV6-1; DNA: TGTGCCAGCAGTTCTATAAACCCTGTACGAGAGACCCAGTACTTC; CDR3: CASSSINPVRETQYF
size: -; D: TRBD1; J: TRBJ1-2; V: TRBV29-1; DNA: TGCAGCGTGGACAAAGTGAACAGGGGGCTTACCTATGGCTACACCTTC; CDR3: CSVDKVNRGLTYGYTF
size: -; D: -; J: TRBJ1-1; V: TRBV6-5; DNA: TGTGCCAGCAGCTTGTTAGGGGGTCCTGAAGCTTTCTTT; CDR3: CASSLLGGPEAFF
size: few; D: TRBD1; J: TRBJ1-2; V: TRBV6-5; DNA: TGTGCCAGCAGTGGACAGGAGCGCGGCTACACCTTC; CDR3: CASSGQERGYTF
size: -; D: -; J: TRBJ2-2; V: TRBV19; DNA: TGTGCCAGTAGTATAGACCCCGCCAGGGCCGGGGAGCTGTTTTTT; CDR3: CASSIDPARAGELFF
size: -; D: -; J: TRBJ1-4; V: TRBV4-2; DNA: TGTGCCAGCAGCTATGACAGGCCTTTAGCCGAAAAACTGTTTTTT; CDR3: CASSYDRPLAEKLFF
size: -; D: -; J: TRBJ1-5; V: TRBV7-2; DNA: TGTGCCAGCAGCCTAACCCCCCGGGACAACTATCAGCCCCAGCATTTT; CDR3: CASSLTPRDNYQPQHF
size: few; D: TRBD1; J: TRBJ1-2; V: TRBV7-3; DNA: TGTGCCAGCAGCCCCCAACCGGGACAGGGGGTCTATGGCTACACCTTC; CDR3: CASSPQPGQGVYGYTF
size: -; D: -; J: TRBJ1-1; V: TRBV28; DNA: TGTGCCAGCAGTTTTGCCGAAGGAGGGGAAGCTTTCTTT; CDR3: CASSFAEGGEAFF
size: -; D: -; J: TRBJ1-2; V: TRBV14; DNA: TGTGCCAGCAGCCAAAGGCGTTCAGACTGGACTAACTATGGCTACACCTTC; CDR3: CASSQRRSDWTNYGYTF
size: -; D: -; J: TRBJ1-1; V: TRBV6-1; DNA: TGTGCCAGCAGTGAAGGGGGCGGGGGAACTGAAGCTTTCTTT; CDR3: CASSEGGGGTEAFF
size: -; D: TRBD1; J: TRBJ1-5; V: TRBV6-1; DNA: TGTGCCAGCAGACCGGGACAGGGTTGGAATCAGCCCCAGCATTTT; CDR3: CASRPGQGWNQPQHF
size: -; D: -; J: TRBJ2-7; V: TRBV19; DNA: TGTGCCAGTAGCCAGGGGCCCGAGCAGTACTTC; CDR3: CASSQGPEQYF
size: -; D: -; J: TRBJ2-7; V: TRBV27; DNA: TGTGCCAGCAGTTACGGCCAGGCTTCCTACGAGCAGTACTTC; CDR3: CASSYGQASYEQYF
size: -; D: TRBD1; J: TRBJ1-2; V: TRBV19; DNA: TGTGCCAGTAGCTCGGACAGGGCCAGAGATGGCTACACCTTC; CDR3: CASSSDRARDGYTF
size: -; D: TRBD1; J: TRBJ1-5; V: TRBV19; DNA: TGTGCCAGTAGTCGCTCCGGGACAGGGGGTCAGCCCCAGCATTTT; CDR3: CASSRSGTGGQPQHF
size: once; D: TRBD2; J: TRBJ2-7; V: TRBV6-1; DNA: TGTGCCAGCAGTGGCTTAGCGGGGTCAAATTACGAGCAGTACTTC; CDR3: CASSGLAGSNYEQYF
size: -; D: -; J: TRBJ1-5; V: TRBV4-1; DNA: TGCGCCAGCAGCCAAGAACATTTTAGCAATCAGCCCCAGCATTTT; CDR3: CASSQEHFSNQPQHF
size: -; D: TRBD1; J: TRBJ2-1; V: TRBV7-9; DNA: TGTGCCAGCAGCTTAGTTCACGCCCGGGACAGGGGTGGCAATGAGCAGTTCTTC; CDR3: CASSLVHARDRGGNEQFF
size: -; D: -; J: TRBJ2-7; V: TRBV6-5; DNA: TGTGCCACCAGACTGGGGCGATACGAGCAGTACTTC; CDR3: CATRLGRYEQYF
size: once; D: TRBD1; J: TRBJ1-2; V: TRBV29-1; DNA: TGCAGCGGATTGACAGGGCTCTATGGCTACACCTTC; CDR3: CSGLTGLYGYTF
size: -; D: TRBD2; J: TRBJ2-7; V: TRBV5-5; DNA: TGTGCCAGCAGCTGGGTAGCGGGCACCTACGAGCAGTACTTC; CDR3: CASSWVAGTYEQYF
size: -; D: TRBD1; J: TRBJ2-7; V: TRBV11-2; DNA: TGTGCCAGCAGCTGGGGACAGGCCTACGAGCAGTACTTC; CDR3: CASSWGQAYEQYF
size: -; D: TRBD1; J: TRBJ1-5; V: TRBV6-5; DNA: TGTGCCAGCAGACGGACCGGGACAGGGGTCCAGCCCCAGCATTTT; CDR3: CASRRTGTGVQPQHF
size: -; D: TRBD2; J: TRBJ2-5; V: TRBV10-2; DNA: TGCGCCAGCAGAGGGTCAGCGGGATCAAAAGAGACCCAGTACTTC; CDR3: CASRGSAGSKETQYF
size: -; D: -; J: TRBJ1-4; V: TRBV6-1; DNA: TGTGCCAGCAGGGGACTCGGGACCCTCGGGGAAAAACTGTTTTTT; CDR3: CASRGLGTLGEKLFF
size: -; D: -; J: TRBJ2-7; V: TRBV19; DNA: TGTGCCAGTAGTATCTCCGGGAAGTCCGAGCAGTACTTC; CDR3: CASSISGKSEQYF
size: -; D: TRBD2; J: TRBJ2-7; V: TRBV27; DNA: TGTGCCAGCAGTCTAAGCGTAGCGGGAGTGTACGAGCAGTACTTC; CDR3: CASSLSVAGVYEQYF